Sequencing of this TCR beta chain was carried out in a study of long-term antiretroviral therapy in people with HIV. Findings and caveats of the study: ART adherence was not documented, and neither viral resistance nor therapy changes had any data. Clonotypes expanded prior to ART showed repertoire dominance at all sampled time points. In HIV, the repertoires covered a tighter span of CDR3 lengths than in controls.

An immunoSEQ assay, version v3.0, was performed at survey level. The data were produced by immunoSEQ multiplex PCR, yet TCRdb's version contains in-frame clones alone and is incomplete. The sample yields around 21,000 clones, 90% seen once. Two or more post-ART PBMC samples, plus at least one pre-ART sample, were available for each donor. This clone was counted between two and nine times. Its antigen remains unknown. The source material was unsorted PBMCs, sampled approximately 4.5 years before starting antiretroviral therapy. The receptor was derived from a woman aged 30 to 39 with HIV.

This CDR3 is CASSGGGSQPQHF. The CDR3 DNA reads as TGTGCCAGCAGTGGAGGGGGTAGTCAGCCCCAGCATTTT. The chain recombines TRBV25-1 with TRBJ1-5; D might be TRBD1 (6 bases). Per the germline V gene, CDR1 is MGHDK and CDR2 is SYGVNS. V was pared by 4 bases and J by 6 bases, with 10 bases between. The CDR3 consists of 13 residues.